The rows below give T cell receptor beta chains drawn from one sample of a study of T cells after somatic rescue of genetic block. Some clones are missing from TCRdb's copy, which holds only in-frame ones; the method was immunoSEQ multiplex PCR. The sample lists roughly 58,000 clones; 90% to 97% were seen once. The sequenced sample was peripheral blood mononuclear cells (PBMCs). These receptors originate from a child younger than two. Each CDR3 is given with its conserved first and last residue. Some rows have no size entry. The others give once, few or many, or a class for an expanded clone.

TRBJ2-7 | TRBV27 | . | CASSLVAGVPYEQYF
TRBJ1-6 | TRBV28 | . | CASRLGLLNSPLHF
TRBJ2-3 | TRBV7-3 | once | CASSARGGTDTQYF
TRBJ2-2 | TRBV14 | . | CASSSLGGRHTGELFF
TRBJ2-3 | TRBV28 | . | CASSGDYRPTDTQYF
TRBJ1-2 | TRBV28 | once | CASSLWGARYYGYTF
TRBJ1-5 | TRBV18 | few | CASSPMGQPQHF
TRBJ2-3 | TRBV18 | . | CASSPQWGDTQYF
TRBJ2-5 | TRBV6-5 | . | CASSYGPQETQYF
TRBJ2-7 | TRBV2 | . | CASTGQGSYEQYF
TRBJ1-4 | TRBV21-1 | . | CASSNEVATNEKLFF
TRBJ1-2 | TRBV19 | . | CASRETTRGLLYGYTF
TRBJ2-7 | TRBV5-5 | . | CASSPGTGGYEQYF
TRBJ2-4 | TRBV4-3 | . | CASSQGHAGGKNIQYF
TRBJ2-1 | TRBV7-9 | . | CASSLATGRAVDEQFF
TRBJ2-1 | TRBV5-1 | . | CASSPTDRSYNEQFF
TRBJ2-7 | TRBV28 | . | CASSPPVESSYEQYF
TRBJ1-2 | TRBV2 | . | CASTSPSTGRHGYTF
TRBJ2-1 | TRBV5-4 | . | CASSLALAGPPTEQFF
TRBJ2-7 | TRBV27 | . | CASSTRAGNYEQYF
TRBJ1-2 | TRBV7-2 | . | CASSLAKLGRYGYTF
TRBJ1-1 | TRBV6-1 | . | CASSAGPAGNTEAFF
TRBJ1-1 | TRBV5-6 | . | CASSSAQRMNTEAFF
TRBJ2-4 | TRBV11-2 | . | CASRFWGLAGLGAKNIQYF
TRBJ2-7 | TRBV4-1 | . | CASSQEGPGTGGSGEQYF
TRBJ2-2 | TRBV10-2 | . | CASRRERTGELFF
TRBJ1-2 | TRBV4-1 | . | CASSRQQGKGYTF
TRBJ2-7 | TRBV10-3 | . | CAISERTGDHEQYF
TRBJ2-5 | TRBV4-2 | . | CASSQDQYQETQYF
TRBJ1-2 | TRBV2 | . | CASKVPGTDYTF
TRBJ2-1 | TRBV10-3 | . | CAVCSDSYNEQFF
TRBJ2-7 | TRBV28 | . | CASSLELAGTGRKDF